These T cell receptor beta chains were read from a single sample in a study of T cell responses to AZD1222 COVID-19 vaccine. Assay: immunoSEQ multiplex PCR; the TCRdb copy retains only in-frame clones and omits some. In the table there are about 97,000 clones, about 89% of which are singletons. The source material was peripheral blood, sampled on day 0 of AZD1222 vaccination. The receptors here all came from an adult in good health. CDR3s include the opening cysteine and the closing phenylalanine or tryptophan. D genes are given only for firm matches. The size field is filled for only some rows; it gives once, few, many or a size class.

CDR3 protein: CAWSFRGPNEKLFF
CDR3 DNA: TGTGCCTGGAGTTTCAGGGGGCCTAATGAAAAACTGTTTTTT
D gene: TRBD1
clone size: .
J gene: TRBJ1-4
V gene: TRBV30

CDR3 protein: CASSYLSGSGYTF
CDR3 DNA: TGTGCCAGCAGTTATCTCTCAGGGAGTGGCTACACCTTC
D gene: .
clone size: .
J gene: TRBJ1-2
V gene: TRBV6-5

CDR3 protein: CASSPAGDQPQHF
CDR3 DNA: TGTGCCAGCAGCCCAGCGGGTGATCAGCCCCAGCATTTT
D gene: .
clone size: .
J gene: TRBJ1-5
V gene: TRBV12-3/TRBV12-4

CDR3 protein: CASSPSGAAEGTQYF
CDR3 DNA: TGTGCCAGCAGCCCGTCTGGGGCCGCTGAAGGGACCCAGTACTTC
D gene: .
clone size: .
J gene: TRBJ2-5
V gene: TRBV7-3

CDR3 protein: CASSIAGRHNEQFF
CDR3 DNA: TGCGCCAGCAGTATAGCGGGAAGACACAATGAGCAGTTCTTC
D gene: TRBD2
clone size: .
J gene: TRBJ2-1
V gene: TRBV5-1

CDR3 protein: CASSPTELSSYNEQFF
CDR3 DNA: TGTGCCAGCAGCCCGACAGAGCTGAGCTCCTACAATGAGCAGTTCTTC
D gene: .
clone size: .
J gene: TRBJ2-1
V gene: TRBV7-8

CDR3 protein: CASSRGRYTEAFF
CDR3 DNA: TGTGCCAGCAGCCGAGGCAGATACACTGAAGCTTTCTTT
D gene: .
clone size: .
J gene: TRBJ1-1
V gene: TRBV3-1/TRBV3-2

CDR3 protein: CASSLGLPDSLYNEQFF
CDR3 DNA: TGTGCCAGCAGCTTGGGTCTACCTGACAGCCTATACAATGAGCAGTTCTTC
D gene: .
clone size: .
J gene: TRBJ2-1
V gene: TRBV5-4

CDR3 protein: CASTADLDQPQHF
CDR3 DNA: TGTGCCAGCACCGCGGATTTGGATCAGCCCCAGCATTTT
D gene: .
clone size: .
J gene: TRBJ1-5
V gene: TRBV6-5

CDR3 protein: CASSPLGVGEQYF
CDR3 DNA: TGTGCCAGCTCACCACTGGGGGTCGGGGAGCAGTACTTC
D gene: .
clone size: .
J gene: TRBJ2-7
V gene: TRBV18

CDR3 protein: CASSPIGGSNQPQHF
CDR3 DNA: TGTGCCAGCTCACCAATAGGGGGGAGCAATCAGCCCCAGCATTTT
D gene: .
clone size: once
J gene: TRBJ1-5
V gene: TRBV18

CDR3 protein: CASSSTGERQFF
CDR3 DNA: TGTGCCAGCAGCTCCACCGGAGAACGACAGTTCTTC
D gene: .
clone size: .
J gene: TRBJ2-1
V gene: TRBV5-5

CDR3 protein: CASTGTSSNTGELFF
CDR3 DNA: TGTGCCAGCACCGGGACTAGCTCGAACACCGGGGAGCTGTTTTTT
D gene: TRBD2
clone size: .
J gene: TRBJ2-2
V gene: TRBV2

CDR3 protein: CASSLRYLGQTNTEAFF
CDR3 DNA: TGCGCCAGCAGCTTGAGATATCTGGGCCAGACAAACACTGAAGCTTTCTTT
D gene: .
clone size: .
J gene: TRBJ1-1
V gene: TRBV5-1

CDR3 protein: CASSLGAGGSYEQYF
CDR3 DNA: TGCGCCAGCAGCTTGGGTGCAGGGGGCTCCTACGAGCAGTACTTC
D gene: TRBD1
clone size: .
J gene: TRBJ2-7
V gene: TRBV5-1

CDR3 protein: CASSPGSGNQPQHF
CDR3 DNA: TGTGCCAGCAGCCCCGGTTCAGGCAATCAGCCCCAGCATTTT
D gene: .
clone size: .
J gene: TRBJ1-5
V gene: TRBV7-9

CDR3 protein: CASSLVRAGTYNSPLHF
CDR3 DNA: TGTGCCAGCAGTTTAGTGCGGGCCGGCACCTATAATTCACCCCTCCACTTT
D gene: .
clone size: .
J gene: TRBJ1-6
V gene: TRBV28